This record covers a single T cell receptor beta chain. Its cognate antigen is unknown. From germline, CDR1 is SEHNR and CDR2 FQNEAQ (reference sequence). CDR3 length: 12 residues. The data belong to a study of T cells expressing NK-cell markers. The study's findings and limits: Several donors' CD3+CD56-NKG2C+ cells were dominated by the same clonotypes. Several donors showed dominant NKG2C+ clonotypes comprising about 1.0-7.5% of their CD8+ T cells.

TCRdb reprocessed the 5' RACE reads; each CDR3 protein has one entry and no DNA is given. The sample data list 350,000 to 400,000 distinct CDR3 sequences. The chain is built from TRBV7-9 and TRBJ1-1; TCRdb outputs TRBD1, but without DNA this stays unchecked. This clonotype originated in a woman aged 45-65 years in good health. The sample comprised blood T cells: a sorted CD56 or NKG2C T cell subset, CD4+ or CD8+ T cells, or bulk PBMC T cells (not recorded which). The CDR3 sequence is CASSHIPTEAFF.